The 24 T cell receptor beta chains below come from one sample, sequenced in a study of preoperative IRX-2 immunotherapy in early breast cancer. This table comes from immunoSEQ multiplex PCR, and its TCRdb copy is limited to in-frame clones, with some not included. This table holds about 62,000 clones, roughly 95% found once. The treatment here: preoperative locoregional IRX-2 cytokine immunotherapy. The sample was collected from a patient treated with IRX-2 immunotherapy. These receptors originate from a human donor with breast cancer.

The CDR3 here is CASRPGTENTGELFF. Written as DNA, the CDR3 is TGTGCCAGCAGACCCGGGACCGAGAACACCGGGGAGCTGTTTTTT. V is TRBV5-6 and J is TRBJ2-2; D possibly uses TRBD1 or TRBD2 (5 bases each). Germline V lookup: CDR1 SGHDT, CDR2 YYEEEE. Trimming stripped 5 bases from V and 1 base from J, with 12 bases between. This CDR3 contains 15 residues.

This rearrangement joins TRBV11-2 to TRBJ1-1, with D unresolved. The CDR3 extends over 13 amino acids. From germline, CDR1 is SGHAT and CDR2 FQNNGV. V dropped 2 bases and J dropped 0 bases, with 4 bases sitting between them. CDR3 nucleotides: TGTGCCAGCAGCTTATCTTTGAACACTGAAGCTTTCTTT. Protein: CASSLSLNTEAFF.

The chain links TRBV19 to TRBJ2-1; 8 bases align to TRBD1. Germline V gene lookup returns CDR1 LNHDA and CDR2 SQIVND (reference sequence). This CDR3 region has 15 residues. After removal of 0 bases from V and 4 bases from J, the junction contained 2 bases not matched to a gene. In nucleotides, the CDR3 is TGTGCCAGTAGTATAGAGGACAGGGAATACAATGAGCAGTTCTTC. This codes for CASSIEDREYNEQFF.

The chain employs TRBV9 and TRBJ2-1; possibly TRBD2 for D (7 bases). CDR1 is SGDLS and CDR2 is YYNGEE in the germline V gene. CDR3 length: 16 residues. The germline V and J ends were trimmed by 4 bases and 1 base, with 15 bases remaining between them. The CDR3 loop is CASSKDGGPSYNEQFF. DNA for the CDR3: TGTGCCAGCAGCAAGGACGGGGGGCCTTCCTACAATGAGCAGTTCTTC.

The genes are TRBV28 and TRBJ1-2; D is ambiguous. The germline V gene encodes CDR1 MDHEN and CDR2 SYDVKM. Trimming took off 2 bases at V and 5 bases at J, with 6 bases between the two ends. The CDR3 consists of 12 residues. CDR3 DNA: TGTGCCAGCAGTTTAGGAGGGTATGGCTACACCTTC. Protein sequence: CASSLGGYGYTF.

J is TRBJ2-1 and V is TRBV5-1, with a weak D call TRBD2 (5 bases). V was cut by 0 bases and J by 3 bases, with 10 bases left in between. Germline V lookup: CDR1 SGHRS, CDR2 YFSETQ. The CDR3 runs to 15 residues. The CDR3 is CASSLAADLYNEQFF. CDR3 DNA: TGCGCCAGCAGCTTGGCAGCGGACCTCTACAATGAGCAGTTCTTC.

The chain uses TRBV5-4 and TRBJ1-3, with 8 bases aligning to TRBD1. V was pared by 10 bases and J by 2 bases, with 8 bases of the junction left unmatched. The CDR3 extends over 14 amino acids. Per the germline V gene, CDR1 is SGHNT and CDR2 is YYREEE (reference sequence). CDR3 nucleotides: TGTGCCTCCAGACAGGGGTTGACTGGAAACACCATATATTTT. Its translation is CASRQGLTGNTIYF.

This clone was seen once. This sequence joins TRBV14 and TRBJ2-2, with 8 bases identical to TRBD2. This CDR3 has 17 amino acids. The V segment lost 0 bases and the J segment 6 bases; nucleotides outside the gene matches: 9. CDR1 SGHDN and CDR2 FVKESK come from the germline V gene. CDR3 amino acids: CASSQDYEREMPGELFF. The CDR3 DNA is TGTGCCAGCAGCCAAGACTATGAGCGGGAGATGCCCGGGGAGCTGTTTTTT.

The chain couples TRBV4-3 to TRBJ2-7; 10 nucleotides agree with TRBD2. This CDR3 contains 16 residues. The V gene's germline CDR1 is LGHNA and CDR2 YSLEER. The trim removed 3 bases at V and 1 base at J, leaving 6 bases unmatched. The CDR3 DNA reads TGCGCCAGCAGCCAGGCGAGCGGGGGGGCATCCTACGAGCAGTACTTC. As protein: CASSQASGGASYEQYF.

The chain couples TRBV29-1 to TRBJ1-2; 9 positions match TRBD1. The CDR3 length is 18 residues. J was trimmed by 4 bases and V by 4 bases; bases with no gene match: 19. CDR1 is SQVTM and CDR2 is ANQGSEA in the germline V gene. The CDR3 DNA is TGCAGCGTTGCGTCATCAAGGGTTGGGGGACAGGGTATCTATGGCTACACCTTC. Encoded protein: CSVASSRVGGQGIYGYTF.

J is TRBJ1-2 and V is TRBV30, with D possibly TRBD1 on 5 matching bases. Germline lookup yields CDR1 GTSNPN and CDR2 SVGIG (reference sequence). Trimming left V 2 bases short and J 2 bases short, with 9 bases between. The CDR3 is 13 amino acids. CDR3 DNA sequence: TGTGCCTGGAGTCGAGGGGTCAACTATGGCTACACCTTC. Protein: CAWSRGVNYGYTF.

This rearrangement joins TRBV2 to TRBJ1-6; tentatively, D is TRBD1 (5 bases). CDR1 and CDR2 from the germline V gene are SNHLY and FYNNEI. V dropped 3 bases and J dropped 8 bases, with 14 bases sitting between them. The length of the CDR3 is 15 residues. The CDR3 here is CASSEGPGTDSPLHF. The CDR3 DNA reads as TGTGCCAGCAGTGAGGGGCCAGGCACTGATTCACCCCTCCACTTT.

This clone is a singleton in its sample. The chain employs TRBV7-2 and TRBJ2-2; either TRBD1 or TRBD2 may supply D (5 bases each). Germline V CDR1 and CDR2: SGHTA, FQGNSA. The CDR3 is made up of 14 amino acids. V dropped 2 bases and J dropped 6 bases, with 10 bases sitting between them. The CDR3 DNA sequence: TGTGCCAGCAGCTTACCCAGAGGGGCCGGGGAGCTGTTTTTT. Translation gives CASSLPRGAGELFF.

V gene TRBV6-5 combines with J gene TRBJ1-6; 7 bases fit TRBD1. V shed 0 bases, J shed 9 bases, and the junction held 5 bases outside the gene matches. Germline V gene lookup returns CDR1 MNHEY and CDR2 SVGAGI. The CDR3 loop spans 15 amino acids. The CDR3 spells CASSYSRGGSSPLHF. In nucleotides, the CDR3 is TGTGCCAGCAGTTACTCGAGAGGGGGCAGTTCACCCCTCCACTTT.

By sample share, this clone is medium-sized. The genes are TRBV2 and TRBJ2-2, with D tentatively TRBD2 (6 bases). The CDR3 sequence is 14 residues long. From germline, CDR1 is SNHLY and CDR2 FYNNEI. V was pared by 8 bases and J by 5 bases, with 15 bases between. DNA for the CDR3: TGTGCCAGCGGACCGGACTATCGGACCGGGGAGCTGTTTTTT. Translating gives CASGPDYRTGELFF.

The CDR3 sequence: CASSLPPFGGKSQPQHF. In nucleotides, the CDR3 is TGTGCCAGCAGTTTACCCCCTTTCGGGGGGAAGAGTCAGCCCCAGCATTTT. The chain employs TRBV28 and TRBJ1-5; TRBD1 might be the D (5 bases). V shed 2 bases and J shed 6 bases, with 20 bases lying between them. The CDR3 totals 17 residues. Looked up from germline, CDR1 is MDHEN and CDR2 is SYDVKM.

The chain couples TRBV4-3 to TRBJ1-4; D call uncertain. Germline V gene data show CDR1 as LGHNA and CDR2 as YSLEER. V lost 3 bases and J 8 bases, leaving 13 bases between the germline ends. This CDR3 is 14 amino acids long. CDR3 amino acids: CASSQGQNSEKLFF. CDR3 nucleotide sequence: TGCGCCAGCAGCCAGGGCCAGAACTCAGAAAAACTGTTTTTT.

The genes are TRBV28 and TRBJ1-2; TRBD1 might be the D (5 bases). V lost 3 bases, J lost 4 bases, and 15 bases lay in between. The CDR3 sequence is 15 residues long. In germline, CDR1 is MDHEN, CDR2 SYDVKM. CDR3 nucleotide sequence: TGTGCCAGCAGTTTGGGGTCGGGGGTTTCCTATGGCTACACCTTC. This translates into CASSLGSGVSYGYTF.

This clone was seen just once. This chain uses TRBV9 with TRBJ2-3; perhaps TRBD2 as D (7 bases). The V gene's germline CDR1 is SGDLS and CDR2 YYNGEE. Between the trimmed V and J ends, which lost 0 bases and 6 bases, there was a span of 17 bases. The CDR3 is 16 residues long. The CDR3 DNA reads TGTGCCAGCAGCGTAGACCCCGGGGGCGGGGGTGATACGCAGTATTTT. The encoded protein is CASSVDPGGGGDTQYF.

The rearrangement uses TRBV7-6 and TRBJ2-7; D is unresolved. Trimming took 2 bases from V and 5 from J, leaving 7 bases between them. CDR1 and CDR2 from the germline V gene are SGHVS and FNYEAQ. The CDR3 has 12 amino acids. In DNA form, the CDR3 reads TGTGCCAGCAGCTTATATGGGAACGAGCAGTACTTC. This translates into CASSLYGNEQYF.

The gene calls are TRBV6-5 and TRBJ2-4; 8 nucleotides match TRBD1. V lost 8 bases and J lost 6; bases outside the gene matches: 6. The germline CDR1 and CDR2 sequences are MNHEY and SVGAGI. The CDR3 sequence is 13 residues long. The DNA for the CDR3 is TGTGCCAGCGCAACCGGACAGGGAAACATTCAGTACTTC. Translated, it gives CASATGQGNIQYF.

V is TRBV4-3 and J is TRBJ2-5; possible D gene TRBD1, 6 bases. V dropped 4 bases and J dropped 4 bases, with 16 bases sitting between them. The CDR3 covers 15 residues. Germline V lookup: CDR1 LGHNA, CDR2 YSLEER. CDR3 sequence: CASSPGAGVRETQYF. The CDR3, as DNA: TGCGCCAGCAGCCCAGGGGCCGGGGTTCGAGAGACCCAGTACTTC.

The chain joins TRBV5-4 to TRBJ1-1; a weak D match, TRBD1 (6 bases). The CDR3 has 14 residues. V was clipped by 6 bases and J by 0 bases, with 12 bases between them. The germline gives CDR1 SGHNT, CDR2 YYREEE (reference sequence). CDR3 region: CASTRWTVNTEAFF. CDR3 DNA: TGTGCCAGCACCCGTTGGACAGTGAACACTGAAGCTTTCTTT.

The chain recombines TRBV30 with TRBJ2-5, with 7 bases fitting TRBD1. The J call may be incorrect, as the DNA end agrees better with TRBJ2-7. This CDR3 is 17 amino acids long. Per the germline V gene, CDR1 is GTSNPN and CDR2 is SVGIG (reference sequence). This CDR3 is CAWSVQKGARFTYEQYF. The CDR3 coding sequence is TGTGCCTGGAGTGTACAGAAGGGGGCGCGTTTTACCTACGAGCAGTACTTC.